The T cell receptor beta chain described here comes from a study of blood T cell repertoires in COVID-19. The table came from immunoSEQ multiplex PCR; TCRdb's copy has only in-frame clones and leaves some out. The sample holds fewer than 250,000 clones, around 90% seen once. From germline, CDR1 is LGHDT and CDR2 YNNKEL (reference sequence). The CDR3 is 14 residues long. The trim removed 4 bases at V and 3 bases at J, leaving 4 bases unmatched. The sequencing sample was made of PBMCs or T cells enriched from blood (not recorded which). V is TRBV3-1 (or the pseudogene TRBV3-2) and J is TRBJ1-2; TRBD1 aligns across 8 bases. This TCR was sampled from a woman aged 18-35 years who had recovered from COVID-19. The CDR3 sequence is CASSRTGSHYGYTF. The CDR3 DNA follows: TGTGCCAGCAGCCGGACAGGGAGTCACTATGGCTACACCTTC.